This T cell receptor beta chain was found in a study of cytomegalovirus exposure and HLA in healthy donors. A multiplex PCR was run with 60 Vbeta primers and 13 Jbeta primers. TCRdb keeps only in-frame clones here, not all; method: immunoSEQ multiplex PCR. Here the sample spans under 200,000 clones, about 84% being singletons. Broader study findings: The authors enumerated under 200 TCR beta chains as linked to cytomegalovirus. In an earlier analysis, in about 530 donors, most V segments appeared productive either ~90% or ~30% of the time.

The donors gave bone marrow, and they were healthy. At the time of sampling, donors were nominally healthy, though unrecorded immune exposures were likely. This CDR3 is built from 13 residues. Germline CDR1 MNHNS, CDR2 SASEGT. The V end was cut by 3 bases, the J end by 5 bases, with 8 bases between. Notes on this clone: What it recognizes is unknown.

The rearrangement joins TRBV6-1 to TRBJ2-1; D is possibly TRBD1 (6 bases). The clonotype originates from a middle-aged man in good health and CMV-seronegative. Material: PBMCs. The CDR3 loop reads CASSDRGHNEQFF. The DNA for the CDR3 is TGTGCCAGCAGTGACAGGGGACACAATGAGCAGTTCTTC.